A single sample is the source of the 9 T cell receptor beta chains below, sequenced in a study of OX40 agonist ivuxolimab in advanced cancers. Using immunoSEQ multiplex PCR, the repertoire was profiled, and TCRdb retains in-frame clones only, with some absent. The data contain roughly 75,000 clones, around nine tenths of them singletons. Material: CD4+ or CD8+ T cells sorted from blood, obtained in a trial of the OX40 agonist ivuxolimab. The receptors shown here come from an adult with an advanced solid tumor such as melanoma, head and neck, liver or kidney cancer.

The J gene is TRBJ2-7, the V gene TRBV28, with TRBD1 identical over 12 bases. V dropped 2 bases and J dropped 6; count of bases not matched to a gene: 2. The CDR3 is 14 amino acids. CDR1 and CDR2 (germline): MDHEN, SYDVKM. DNA for the CDR3: TGTGCCAGCAGTTTAGGGACAGGGGGCGTCGAGCAGTACTTC. Translation: CASSLGTGGVEQYF.

V gene TRBV5-1 combines with J gene TRBJ2-3; tentative D call: TRBD2 (7 bases). Germline assignment: CDR1 SGHRS and CDR2 YFSETQ. This CDR3 region has 15 residues. Trimming took off 1 base at V and 2 bases at J, with 11 bases between the two ends. CDR3 in amino acids: CASSLSAGATDTQYF. As DNA, the CDR3 is TGCGCCAGCAGCTTGAGTGCGGGGGCCACAGATACGCAGTATTTT.

The rearrangement links TRBV30 to TRBJ1-6; possibly TRBD1 for D (5 bases). V dropped 3 bases and J dropped 6 bases, with 12 bases sitting between them. The CDR3 is 14 residues long. Germline CDR1 is GTSNPN and CDR2 is SVGIG (reference sequence). The CDR3 sequence is CAWRMGPVNSPLHF. The CDR3 DNA is TGTGCCTGGAGGATGGGACCGGTTAATTCACCCCTCCACTTT.

This chain joins TRBV2 and TRBJ2-6, with 8 bases aligning to TRBD1. CDR3 length: 16 residues. From germline, CDR1 is SNHLY and CDR2 FYNNEI. After removal of 5 bases from V and 0 bases from J, the junction contained 3 bases not matched to a gene. CDR3: CASSRDRLSGANVLTF. In nucleotides, the CDR3 is TGTGCCAGCAGTAGGGACAGGCTCTCTGGGGCCAACGTCCTGACTTTC.

The V gene is TRBV12-5, the J gene TRBJ1-4; D is uncertain. Germline V CDR1 and CDR2: LGHNT, FRNRAP. V dropped 4 bases and J dropped 4 bases, with 10 bases sitting between them. The CDR3 spans 14 residues. The CDR3 reads CASGCWRYNEKLFF. The CDR3 DNA is TGTGCTAGTGGTTGCTGGCGCTATAATGAAAAACTGTTTTTT.

This clone appeared a few times. The chain links TRBV7-2 to TRBJ1-2; D possibly corresponds to TRBD1 (6 bases). The V end lost 5 bases, the J end lost 8 bases, and 18 bases lay between the germline ends. Germline CDR1 SGHTA, CDR2 FQGNSA. This CDR3 spans 14 amino acids. Written as DNA, the CDR3 is TGTGCCAGCAGCCCGATAGGGGGTCGGAGAGGCTACACCTTC. It codes for CASSPIGGRRGYTF.

This rearrangement joins TRBV14 to TRBJ1-1; D call uncertain. The CDR3 consists of 13 residues. Trimming left V 5 bases short and J 0 bases short, with 7 bases between. The germline V gene has CDR1 SGHDN and CDR2 FVKESK. DNA for the CDR3: TGTGCCAGCAGCATACACCTGAACACTGAAGCTTTCTTT. This codes for CASSIHLNTEAFF.

The rearrangement joins TRBV21-1 to TRBJ2-3. TRBV21-1 is a documented pseudogene. This CDR3 contains 14 residues. CDR3: CASSKEGGRDTQYF. Here the CDR3 DNA reads TGTGCCAGCAGCAAAGAGGGGGGAAGGGATACGCAGTATTTT.

The V gene is TRBV5-4, the J gene TRBJ2-7; 13 nucleotides agree with TRBD2. CDR1 and CDR2 (germline): SGHNT, YYREEE (reference sequence). V lost 4 bases to trimming and J lost 4 bases; unmatched junction nucleotides: 5. The CDR3 has 15 residues. CDR3 in amino acids: CASSTRTSGRYEQYF. The CDR3 DNA reads TGTGCCAGCAGCACCCGGACTAGCGGGAGATACGAGCAGTACTTC. The variable domain in full, with the rest retrieved from reference TRBV5-4 and TRBJ2-7, is ETGVTQSPTHLIKTRGQQVTLRCSSQSGHNTVSWYQQALGQGPQFIFQYYREEENGRGNFPPRFSGLQFPNYSSELNVNALELDDSALYLCASSTRTSGRYEQYFGPGTRLTVT.